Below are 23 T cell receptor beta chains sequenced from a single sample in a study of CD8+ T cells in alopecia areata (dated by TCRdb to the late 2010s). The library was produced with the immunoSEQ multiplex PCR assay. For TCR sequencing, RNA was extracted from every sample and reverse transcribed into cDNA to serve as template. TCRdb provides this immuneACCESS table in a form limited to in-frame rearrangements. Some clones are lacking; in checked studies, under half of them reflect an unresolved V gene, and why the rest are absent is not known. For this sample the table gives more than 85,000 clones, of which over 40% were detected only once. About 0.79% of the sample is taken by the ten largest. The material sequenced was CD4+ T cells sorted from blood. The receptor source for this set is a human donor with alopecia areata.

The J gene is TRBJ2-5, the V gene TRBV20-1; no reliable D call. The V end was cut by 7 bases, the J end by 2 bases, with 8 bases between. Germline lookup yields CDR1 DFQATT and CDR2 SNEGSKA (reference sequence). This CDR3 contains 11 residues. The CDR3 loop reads CSVGQQETQYF. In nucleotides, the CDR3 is TGCAGTGTTGGCCAACAAGAGACCCAGTACTTC.

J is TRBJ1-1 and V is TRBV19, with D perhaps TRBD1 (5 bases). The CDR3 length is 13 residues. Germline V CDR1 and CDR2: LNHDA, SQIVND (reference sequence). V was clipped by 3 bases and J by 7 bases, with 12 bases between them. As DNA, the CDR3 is TGTGCCAGTAGTATTCTCAGGGATGATGAAGCTTTCTTT. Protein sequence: CASSILRDDEAFF.

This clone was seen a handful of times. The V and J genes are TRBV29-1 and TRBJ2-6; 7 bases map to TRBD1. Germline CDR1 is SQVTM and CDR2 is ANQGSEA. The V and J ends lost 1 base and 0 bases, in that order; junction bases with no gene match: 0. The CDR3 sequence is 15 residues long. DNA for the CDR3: TGCAGCGTTGAAGGGGACAGCTCTGGGGCCAACGTCCTGACTTTC. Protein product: CSVEGDSSGANVLTF.

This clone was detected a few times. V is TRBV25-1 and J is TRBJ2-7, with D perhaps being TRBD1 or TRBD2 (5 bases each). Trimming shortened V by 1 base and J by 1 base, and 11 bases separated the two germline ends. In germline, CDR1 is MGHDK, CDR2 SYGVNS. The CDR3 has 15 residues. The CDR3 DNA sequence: TGTGCCAGCAGTGAATCTGGGGGTAGGTCCTACGAGCAGTACTTC. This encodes CASSESGGRSYEQYF.

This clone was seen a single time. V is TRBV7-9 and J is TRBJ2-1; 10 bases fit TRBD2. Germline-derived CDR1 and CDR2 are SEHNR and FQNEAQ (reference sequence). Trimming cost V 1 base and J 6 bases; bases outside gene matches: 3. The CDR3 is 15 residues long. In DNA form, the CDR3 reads TGTGCCAGCAGCTTAGTGCTAGCGGGAGTCAATGAGCAGTTCTTC. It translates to CASSLVLAGVNEQFF.

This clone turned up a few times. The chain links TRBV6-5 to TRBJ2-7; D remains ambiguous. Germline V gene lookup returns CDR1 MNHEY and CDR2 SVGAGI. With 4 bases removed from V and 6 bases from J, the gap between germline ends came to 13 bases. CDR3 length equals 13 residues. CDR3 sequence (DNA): TGTGCCAGCAGTTCCGACCGCAACGTCGAGCAGTACTTC. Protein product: CASSSDRNVEQYF.

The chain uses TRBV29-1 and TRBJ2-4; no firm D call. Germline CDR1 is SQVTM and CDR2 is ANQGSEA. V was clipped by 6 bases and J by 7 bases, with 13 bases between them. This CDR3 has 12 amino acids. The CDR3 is CSVALMGNIQYF. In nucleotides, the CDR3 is TGCAGCGTGGCCCTAATGGGTAACATTCAGTACTTC.

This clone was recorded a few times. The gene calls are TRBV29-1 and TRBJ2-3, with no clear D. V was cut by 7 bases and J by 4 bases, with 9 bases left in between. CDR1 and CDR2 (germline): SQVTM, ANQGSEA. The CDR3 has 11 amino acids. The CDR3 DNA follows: TGCAGCGGAAGGGCTGCAGATACGCAGTATTTT. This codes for CSGRAADTQYF.

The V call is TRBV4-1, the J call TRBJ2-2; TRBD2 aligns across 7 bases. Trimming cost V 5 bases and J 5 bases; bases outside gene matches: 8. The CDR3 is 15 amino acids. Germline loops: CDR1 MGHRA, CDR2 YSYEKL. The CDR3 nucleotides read TGCGCCAGCAGCGATGCTCTGCGGGAGACCGGGGAGCTGTTTTTT. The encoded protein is CASSDALRETGELFF.

CDR3 coding DNA: TGCAGCGTTGGAGTTCTAGCGACCTCCTACGAGCAGTACTTC. It encodes CSVGVLATSYEQYF. The rearrangement uses TRBV29-1 and TRBJ2-7; D might be TRBD2 (6 bases). The CDR3 loop spans 14 amino acids. Germline V gene sequence: CDR1 SQVTM, CDR2 ANQGSEA. Trimming took 4 bases from V and 0 from J, leaving 13 bases between them.

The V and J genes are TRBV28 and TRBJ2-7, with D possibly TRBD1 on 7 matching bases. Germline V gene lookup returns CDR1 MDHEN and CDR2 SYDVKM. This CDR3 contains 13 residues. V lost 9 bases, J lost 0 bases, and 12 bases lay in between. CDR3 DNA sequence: TGTGCCAGTCGACAGGGAGGCTCCTACGAGCAGTACTTC. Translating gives CASRQGGSYEQYF.

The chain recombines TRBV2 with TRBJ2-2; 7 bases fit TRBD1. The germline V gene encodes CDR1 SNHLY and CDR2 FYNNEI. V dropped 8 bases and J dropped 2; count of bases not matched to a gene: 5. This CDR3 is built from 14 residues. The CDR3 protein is CASGGQLNTGELFF. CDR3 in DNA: TGTGCCAGCGGGGGACAGTTAAACACCGGGGAGCTGTTTTTT.

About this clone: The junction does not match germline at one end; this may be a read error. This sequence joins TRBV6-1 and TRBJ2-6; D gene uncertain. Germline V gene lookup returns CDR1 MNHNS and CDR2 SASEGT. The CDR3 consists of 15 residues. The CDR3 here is CASSEASGGANVLTF. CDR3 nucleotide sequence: TGTGCCAGCAGCGAAGCCTCGGGCGGGGCCAACGTCCTGACTTTC.

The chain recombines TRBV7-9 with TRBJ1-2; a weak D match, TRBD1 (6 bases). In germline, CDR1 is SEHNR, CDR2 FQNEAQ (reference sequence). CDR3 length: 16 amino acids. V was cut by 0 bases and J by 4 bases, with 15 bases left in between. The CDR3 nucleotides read TGTGCCAGCAGCTTAGCAGATTTGGTCAGGGGCTATGGCTACACCTTC. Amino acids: CASSLADLVRGYGYTF.

CDR3 region: CASSTNYGYTF. CDR3 DNA sequence: TGTGCCAGCAGCACGAACTATGGCTACACCTTC. The chain links TRBV9 to TRBJ1-2; D is uncertain. CDR1 and CDR2 (germline): SGDLS, YYNGEE. Trimming removed 4 bases at V and 2 bases at J, with 3 bases between. The CDR3 has 11 amino acids.

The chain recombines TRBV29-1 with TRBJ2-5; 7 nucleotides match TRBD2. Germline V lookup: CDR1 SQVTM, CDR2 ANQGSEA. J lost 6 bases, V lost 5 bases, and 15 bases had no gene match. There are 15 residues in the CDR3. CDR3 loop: CSVLKQGLLQKTQYF. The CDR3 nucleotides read TGCAGCGTTTTGAAGCAGGGACTACTCCAGAAGACCCAGTACTTC.

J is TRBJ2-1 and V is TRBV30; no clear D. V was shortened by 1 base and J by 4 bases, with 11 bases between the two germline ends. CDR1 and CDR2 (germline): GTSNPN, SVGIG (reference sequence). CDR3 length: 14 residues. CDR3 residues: CAWSDPGRYNEQFF. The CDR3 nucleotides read TGTGCCTGGAGTGACCCCGGACGTTACAATGAGCAGTTCTTC.

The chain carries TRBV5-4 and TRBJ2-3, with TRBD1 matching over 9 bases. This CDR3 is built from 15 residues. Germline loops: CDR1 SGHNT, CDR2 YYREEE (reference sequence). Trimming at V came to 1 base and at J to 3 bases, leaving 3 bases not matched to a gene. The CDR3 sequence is CASSLKGQGTDTQYF. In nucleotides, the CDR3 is TGTGCCAGCAGCTTGAAGGGACAGGGTACAGATACGCAGTATTTT.

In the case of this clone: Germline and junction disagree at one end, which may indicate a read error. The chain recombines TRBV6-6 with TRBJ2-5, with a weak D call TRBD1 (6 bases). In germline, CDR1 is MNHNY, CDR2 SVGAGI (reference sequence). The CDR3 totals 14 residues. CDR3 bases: TGCGCCAGCAGTTACTCGACAGGCCAAGAGACCCAGTACTTC. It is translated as CASSYSTGQETQYF.

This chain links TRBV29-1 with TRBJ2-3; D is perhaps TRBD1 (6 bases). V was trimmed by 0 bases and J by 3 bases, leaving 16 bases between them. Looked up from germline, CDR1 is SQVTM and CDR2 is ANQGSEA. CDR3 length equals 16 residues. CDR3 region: CSVEEAQGFWTDTQYF. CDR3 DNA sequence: TGCAGCGTTGAAGAAGCTCAGGGGTTTTGGACAGATACGCAGTATTTT.

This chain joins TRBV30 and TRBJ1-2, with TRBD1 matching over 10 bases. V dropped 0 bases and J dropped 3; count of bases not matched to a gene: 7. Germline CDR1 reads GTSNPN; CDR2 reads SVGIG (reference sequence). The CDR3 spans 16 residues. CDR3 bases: TGTGCCTGGAGTGTAAAGTGGACAGGGGGTTACTATGGCTACACCTTC. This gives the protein CAWSVKWTGGYYGYTF.

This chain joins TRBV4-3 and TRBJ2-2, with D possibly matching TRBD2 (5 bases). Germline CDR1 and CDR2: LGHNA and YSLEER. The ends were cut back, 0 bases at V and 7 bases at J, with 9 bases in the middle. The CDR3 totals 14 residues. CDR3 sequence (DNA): TGCGCCAGCAGCCAAGATCAAGACTACGGGGAGCTGTTTTTT. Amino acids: CASSQDQDYGELFF.

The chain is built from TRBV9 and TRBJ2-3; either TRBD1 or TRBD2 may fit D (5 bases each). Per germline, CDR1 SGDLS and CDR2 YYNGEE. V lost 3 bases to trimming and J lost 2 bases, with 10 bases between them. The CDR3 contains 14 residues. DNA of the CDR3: TGTGCCAGCAGCGGACGGGGCTTCACAGATACGCAGTATTTT. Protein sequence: CASSGRGFTDTQYF.